Below, one TCR beta chain is given with its context. Its antigen is undetermined. The record originates from a study of T-cell memory formation after mild COVID-19. At the level of the study: Among the donors, TCR clusters were largely specific to each donor.

Study-wide points: Pre-infection memory already had some responding clones, implying cross-reactive memory joined. Confirmation of SARS-CoV-2 specificity was lacking for second-wave clones peaking day 37.

The TCR alpha and TCR beta cDNA libraries, bearing sample barcodes and UMIs, were generated by 5'RACE using constant-segment primers. MiXCR, applied by TCRdb to the 5' RACE reads, yields one record per CDR3 protein. In the table there are roughly 250,000 distinct CDR3 sequences, around 17% of which are singletons. Trimming took off 2 bases at V and 7 bases at J, with 8 bases between the two ends. The length of the CDR3 is 12 residues. In germline, CDR1 is SEHNR, CDR2 FQNEAQ (reference sequence). The clonotype originates from a man younger than 35 who had mild COVID-19 (a few samples of this study predate the infection). Cell type and time point are not known. The source material was PBMCs or a T cell subset sorted from them (not recorded which). The rearrangement uses TRBV7-9 and TRBJ1-2; D not certain. CDR3 sequence (DNA): TGTGCCAGCAGCTTACGAGCTGCTGGCTACACCTTC. It encodes CASSLRAAGYTF.